This T cell receptor beta chain emerged from a study of blood T cells in healthy people across ages. Study-wide results and caveats: There was no known CMV status for donors, so expanded clonotype changes were possibly confounded. While age rose, TCR beta diversity per million T cells dropped in a roughly linear way.

No fewer than 7 million PBMCs went into each sample. The CDR3 contains 14 residues. Germline V gives CDR1 PRHDT, CDR2 FYEKMQ (reference sequence). V was pared by 5 bases and J by 2 bases, with 5 bases of the junction left unmatched. A second about 6 to 12 cycle PCR used barcoded and J-beta primers. Researchers report that a template-switch adaptor with 12 random nucleotides tagged each cDNA molecule. From the 5' RACE reads, TCRdb called clonotypes with MiXCR, one entry per CDR3 protein. This table holds some 1.7 million distinct CDR3 sequences, 28% found once. As to this clonotype: What it binds is not known.

This receptor was identified in a woman between 25 and 40 years old in good health. The sample taken for sequencing was blood. The chain couples TRBV13 to TRBJ2-7; 8 nucleotides align to TRBD2. The CDR3 bases are TGTGCCAGCAGCGCCCCGGGGGGGCCCTACGAGCAGTACTTC. This translates into CASSAPGGPYEQYF.